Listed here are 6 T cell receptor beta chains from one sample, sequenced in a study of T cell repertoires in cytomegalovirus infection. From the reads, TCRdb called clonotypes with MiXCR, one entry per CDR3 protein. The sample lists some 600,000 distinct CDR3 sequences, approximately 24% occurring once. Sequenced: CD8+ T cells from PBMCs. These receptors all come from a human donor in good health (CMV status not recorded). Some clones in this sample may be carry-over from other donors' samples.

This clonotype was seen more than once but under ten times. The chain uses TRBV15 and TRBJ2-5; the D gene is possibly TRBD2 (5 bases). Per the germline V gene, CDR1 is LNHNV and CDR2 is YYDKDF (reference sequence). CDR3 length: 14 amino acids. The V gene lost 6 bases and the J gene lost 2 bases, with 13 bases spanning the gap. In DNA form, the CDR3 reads TGTGCCACCAGTTATCCCGGGATGCAAGAGACCCAGTACTTC. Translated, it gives CATSYPGMQETQYF.

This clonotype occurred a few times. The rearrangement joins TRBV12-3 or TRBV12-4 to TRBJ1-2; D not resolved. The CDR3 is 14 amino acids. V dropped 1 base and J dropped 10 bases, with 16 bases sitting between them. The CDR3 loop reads CASSLEPGTNDYTF. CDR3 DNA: TGTGCCAGCAGTTTAGAACCGGGTACGAATGACTACACCTTC.

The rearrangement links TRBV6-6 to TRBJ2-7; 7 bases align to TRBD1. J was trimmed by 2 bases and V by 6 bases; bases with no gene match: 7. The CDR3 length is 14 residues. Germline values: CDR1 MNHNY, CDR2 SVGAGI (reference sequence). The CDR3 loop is CASSPPTGTYEQYV. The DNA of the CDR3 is TGTGCCAGCAGCCCACCGACAGGGACCTACGAGCAGTACGTC.

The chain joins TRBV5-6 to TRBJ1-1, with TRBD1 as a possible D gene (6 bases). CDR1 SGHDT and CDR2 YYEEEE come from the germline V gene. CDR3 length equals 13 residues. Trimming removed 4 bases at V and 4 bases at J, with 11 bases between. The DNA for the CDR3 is TGTGCCAGCAGCGCGGGACATCTCACTGAAGCTTTCTTT. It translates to CASSAGHLTEAFF.

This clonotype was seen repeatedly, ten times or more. CDR3 nucleotide sequence: TGTGCCAGCAGAACTCCAGGAGAGGGCCAAGAGACCCAGTACTTC. The encoded protein is CASRTPGEGQETQYF. V gene TRBV7-9 combines with J gene TRBJ2-5; D possibly corresponds to TRBD2 (5 bases). The CDR3 sequence is 15 residues long. Trimming shortened V by 6 bases and J by 1 base, and 15 bases separated the two germline ends. In germline, CDR1 is SEHNR, CDR2 FQNEAQ (reference sequence).

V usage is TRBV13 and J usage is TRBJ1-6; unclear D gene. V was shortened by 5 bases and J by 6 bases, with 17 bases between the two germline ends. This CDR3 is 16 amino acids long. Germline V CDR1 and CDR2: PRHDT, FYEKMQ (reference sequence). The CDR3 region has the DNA TGTGCCAGCAGCCCCATGCCCGCCGGCCTTAATTCACCCCTCCACTTT. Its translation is CASSPMPAGLNSPLHF.